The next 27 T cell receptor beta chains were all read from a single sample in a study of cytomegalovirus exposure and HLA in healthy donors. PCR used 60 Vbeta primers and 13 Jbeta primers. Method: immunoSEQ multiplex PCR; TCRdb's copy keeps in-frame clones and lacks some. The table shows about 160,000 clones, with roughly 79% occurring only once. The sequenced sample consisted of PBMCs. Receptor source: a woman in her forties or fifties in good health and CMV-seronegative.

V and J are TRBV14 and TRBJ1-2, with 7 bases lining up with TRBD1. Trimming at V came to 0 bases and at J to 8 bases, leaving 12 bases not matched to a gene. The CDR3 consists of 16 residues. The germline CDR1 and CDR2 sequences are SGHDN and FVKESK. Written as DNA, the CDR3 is TGTGCCAGCAGCCAAGACACCCTCGGACAGGTCCGGGGCTACACCTTC. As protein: CASSQDTLGQVRGYTF.

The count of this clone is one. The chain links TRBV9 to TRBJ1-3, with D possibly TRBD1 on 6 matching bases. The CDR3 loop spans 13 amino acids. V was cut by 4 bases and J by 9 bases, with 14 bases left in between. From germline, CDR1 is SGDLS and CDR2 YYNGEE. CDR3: CASSSQGTGTIYF. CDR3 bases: TGTGCCAGCAGCTCACAGGGAACCGGCACCATATATTTT.

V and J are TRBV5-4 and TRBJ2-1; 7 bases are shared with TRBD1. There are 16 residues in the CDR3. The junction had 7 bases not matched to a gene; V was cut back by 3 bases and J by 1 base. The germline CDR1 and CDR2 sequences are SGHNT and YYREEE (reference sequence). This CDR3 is CASSSGGASSYNEQFF. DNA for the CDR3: TGTGCCAGCAGCTCAGGGGGTGCTAGTTCCTACAATGAGCAGTTCTTC.

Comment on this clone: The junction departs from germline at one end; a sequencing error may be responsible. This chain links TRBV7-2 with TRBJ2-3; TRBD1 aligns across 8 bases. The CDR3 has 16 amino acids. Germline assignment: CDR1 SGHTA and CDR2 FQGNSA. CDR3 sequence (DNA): TGTGCCAGCAGCCCCGGACAGGGAAAAAGCACAGGTACGCAGTATTTT. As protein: CASSPGQGKSTGTQYF.

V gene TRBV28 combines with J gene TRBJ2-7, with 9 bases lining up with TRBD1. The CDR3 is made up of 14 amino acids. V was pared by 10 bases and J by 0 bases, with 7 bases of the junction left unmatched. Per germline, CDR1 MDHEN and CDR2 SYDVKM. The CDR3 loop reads CATKSTGGSYEQYF. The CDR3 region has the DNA TGTGCCACCAAATCGACAGGGGGCTCCTACGAGCAGTACTTC. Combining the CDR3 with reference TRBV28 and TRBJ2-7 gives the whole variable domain DVKVTQSSRYLVKRTGEKVFLECVQDMDHENMFWYRQDPGLGLRLIYFSYDVKMKEKGDIPEGYSVSREKKERFSLILESASTNQTSMYLCATKSTGGSYEQYFGPGTRLTVT.

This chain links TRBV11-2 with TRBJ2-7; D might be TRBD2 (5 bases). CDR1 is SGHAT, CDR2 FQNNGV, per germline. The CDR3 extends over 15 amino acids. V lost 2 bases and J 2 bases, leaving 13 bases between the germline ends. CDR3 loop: CASSLRPRGAYEQYF. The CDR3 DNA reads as TGTGCCAGCAGCTTACGTCCCCGGGGAGCCTACGAGCAGTACTTC.

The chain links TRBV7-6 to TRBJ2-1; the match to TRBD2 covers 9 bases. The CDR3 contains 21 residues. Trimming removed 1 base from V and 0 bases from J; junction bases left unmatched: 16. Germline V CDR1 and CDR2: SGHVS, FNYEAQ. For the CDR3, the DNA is TGTGCCAGCAGCTTAGTCCAAGCGGGGGGCATTAACCCGAGCTCCTACAATGAGCAGTTCTTC. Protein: CASSLVQAGGINPSSYNEQFF.

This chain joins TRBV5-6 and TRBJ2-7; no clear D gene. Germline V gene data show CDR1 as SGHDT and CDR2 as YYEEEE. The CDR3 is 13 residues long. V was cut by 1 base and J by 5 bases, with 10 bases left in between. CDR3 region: CASSLLIPHEQYF. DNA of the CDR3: TGTGCCAGCAGCTTGTTAATTCCCCACGAGCAGTACTTC.

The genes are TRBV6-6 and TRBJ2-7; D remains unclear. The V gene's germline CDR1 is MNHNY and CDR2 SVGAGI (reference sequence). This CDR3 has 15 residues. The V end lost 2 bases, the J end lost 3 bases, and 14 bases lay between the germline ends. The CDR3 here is CASSYAPNAGYEQYF. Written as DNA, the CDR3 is TGTGCCAGCAGTTACGCCCCAAACGCCGGCTACGAGCAGTACTTC.

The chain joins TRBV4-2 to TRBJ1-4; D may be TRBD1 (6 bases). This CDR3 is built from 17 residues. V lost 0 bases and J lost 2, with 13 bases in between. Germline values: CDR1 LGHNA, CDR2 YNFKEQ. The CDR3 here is CASSQDTAGATNEKLFF. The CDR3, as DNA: TGTGCCAGCAGCCAAGACACCGCAGGGGCCACTAATGAAAAACTGTTTTTT.

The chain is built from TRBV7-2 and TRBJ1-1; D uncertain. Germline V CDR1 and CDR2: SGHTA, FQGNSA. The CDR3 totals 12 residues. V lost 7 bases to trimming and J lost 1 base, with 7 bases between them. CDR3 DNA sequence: TGTGCCAGCACCCGGTCGAACACTGAAGCTTTCTTT. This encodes CASTRSNTEAFF.

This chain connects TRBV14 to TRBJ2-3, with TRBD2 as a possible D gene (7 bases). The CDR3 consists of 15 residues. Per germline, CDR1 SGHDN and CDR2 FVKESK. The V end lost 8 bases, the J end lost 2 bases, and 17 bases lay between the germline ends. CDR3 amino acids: CASGKGGLTTDTQYF. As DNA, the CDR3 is TGTGCCAGCGGAAAGGGGGGACTAACCACAGATACGCAGTATTTT.

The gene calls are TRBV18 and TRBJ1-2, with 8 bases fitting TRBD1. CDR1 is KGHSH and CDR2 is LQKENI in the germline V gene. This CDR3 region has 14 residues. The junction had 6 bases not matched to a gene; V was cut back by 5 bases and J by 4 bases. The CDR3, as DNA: TGTGCCAGCTCATCGGACAGGGTCAGCTATGGCTACACCTTC. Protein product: CASSSDRVSYGYTF.

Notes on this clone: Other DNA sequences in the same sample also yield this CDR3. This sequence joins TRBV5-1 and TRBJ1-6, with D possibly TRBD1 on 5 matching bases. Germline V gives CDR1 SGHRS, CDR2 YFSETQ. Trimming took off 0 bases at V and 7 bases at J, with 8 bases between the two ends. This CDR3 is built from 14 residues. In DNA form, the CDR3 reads TGCGCCAGCAGCTTGGGTCAGGGAAATTCACCCCTCCACTTT. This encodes CASSLGQGNSPLHF.

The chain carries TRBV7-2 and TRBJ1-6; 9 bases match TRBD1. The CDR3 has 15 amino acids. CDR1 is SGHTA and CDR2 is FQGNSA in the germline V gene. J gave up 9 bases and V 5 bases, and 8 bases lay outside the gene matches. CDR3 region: CASSQTGGAGSPLHF. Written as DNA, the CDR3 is TGTGCCAGCAGCCAAACAGGGGGCGCGGGTTCACCCCTCCACTTT.

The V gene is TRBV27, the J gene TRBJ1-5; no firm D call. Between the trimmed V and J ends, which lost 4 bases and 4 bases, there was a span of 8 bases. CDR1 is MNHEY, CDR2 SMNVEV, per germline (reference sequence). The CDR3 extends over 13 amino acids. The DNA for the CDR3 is TGTGCCAGCAGTTCCATGCTAAATCAGCCCCAGCATTTT. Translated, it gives CASSSMLNQPQHF.

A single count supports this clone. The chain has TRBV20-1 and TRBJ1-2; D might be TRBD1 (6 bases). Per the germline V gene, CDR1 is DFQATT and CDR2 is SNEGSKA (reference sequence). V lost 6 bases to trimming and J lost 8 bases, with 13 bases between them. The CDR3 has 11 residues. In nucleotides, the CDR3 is TGCAGTGCAAATCCAGGGGCGGGCTACACCTTC. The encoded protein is CSANPGAGYTF.

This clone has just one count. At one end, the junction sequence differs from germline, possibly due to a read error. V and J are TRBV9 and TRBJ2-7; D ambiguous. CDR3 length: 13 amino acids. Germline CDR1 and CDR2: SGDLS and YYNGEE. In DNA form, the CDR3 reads TGTGCCGGCAGCCCCACGGGTTACGGCGAGCAGTACTTC. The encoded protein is CAGSPTGYGEQYF.

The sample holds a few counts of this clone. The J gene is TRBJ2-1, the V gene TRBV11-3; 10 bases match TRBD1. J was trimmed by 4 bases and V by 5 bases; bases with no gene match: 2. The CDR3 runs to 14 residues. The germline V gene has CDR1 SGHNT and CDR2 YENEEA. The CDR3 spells CASSPGQGYNEQFF. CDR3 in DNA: TGTGCCAGCAGCCCGGGACAGGGGTACAATGAGCAGTTCTTC.

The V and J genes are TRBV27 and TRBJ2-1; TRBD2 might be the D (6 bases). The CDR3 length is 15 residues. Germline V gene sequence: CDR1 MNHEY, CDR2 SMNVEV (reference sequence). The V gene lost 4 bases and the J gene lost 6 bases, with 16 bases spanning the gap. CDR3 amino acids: CASSSVQWRGNEQFF. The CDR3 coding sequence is TGTGCCAGCAGTTCCGTACAGTGGCGGGGCAATGAGCAGTTCTTC.

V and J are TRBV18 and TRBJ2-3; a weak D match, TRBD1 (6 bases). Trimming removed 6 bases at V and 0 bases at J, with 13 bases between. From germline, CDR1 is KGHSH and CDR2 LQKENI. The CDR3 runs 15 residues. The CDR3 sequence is CASSPSQGSTDTQYF. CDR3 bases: TGTGCCAGCTCCCCAAGCCAGGGGAGCACAGATACGCAGTATTTT.

DNA for the CDR3: TGTGCCACCAGCAGAGAAATCACCTACGAGCAGTACTTC. Protein sequence: CATSREITYEQYF. This chain connects TRBV15 to TRBJ2-7; no reliable D call. V was clipped by 0 bases and J by 2 bases, with 5 bases between them. Germline CDR1 and CDR2: LNHNV and YYDKDF (reference sequence). The CDR3 is 13 residues long.

CDR3 sequence: CASSLQGADTGELFF. CDR3 bases: TGTGCCAGCAGCTTACAGGGGGCGGACACCGGGGAGCTGTTTTTT. The chain combines TRBV7-2 with TRBJ2-2; the match to TRBD1 covers 8 bases. From germline, CDR1 is SGHTA and CDR2 FQGNSA. The CDR3 is 15 amino acids. Unmatched junction bases numbered 2, after V lost 2 bases and J lost 3 bases.

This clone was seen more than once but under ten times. In DNA form, the CDR3 reads TGTGCCAGCAGCCCCGGGACAGGGTGGGTGGGAGGTGGTGAAAAACTGTTTTTT. This translates into CASSPGTGWVGGGEKLFF. The chain recombines TRBV11-2 with TRBJ1-4, with 9 positions matching TRBD1. Trimming took 5 bases from V and 7 from J; bases not matched to a gene: 17. The CDR3 totals 18 residues. Per the germline V gene, CDR1 is SGHAT and CDR2 is FQNNGV.

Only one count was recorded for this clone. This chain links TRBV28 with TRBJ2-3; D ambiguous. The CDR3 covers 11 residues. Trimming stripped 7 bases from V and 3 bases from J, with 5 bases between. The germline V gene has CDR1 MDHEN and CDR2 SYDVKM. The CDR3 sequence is CASTRTDTQYF. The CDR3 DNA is TGTGCCAGCACCAGAACAGATACGCAGTATTTT.

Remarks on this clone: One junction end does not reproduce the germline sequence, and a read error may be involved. CDR3 in DNA: TGTTCCAGCAGCTCCCTTTCCCGCCGGGACTATGGCTACACCTTC. Translating gives CSSSSLSRRDYGYTF. The genes are TRBV7-9 and TRBJ1-2; D remains ambiguous. The CDR3 extends over 15 amino acids. In germline, CDR1 is SEHNR, CDR2 FQNEAQ (reference sequence).

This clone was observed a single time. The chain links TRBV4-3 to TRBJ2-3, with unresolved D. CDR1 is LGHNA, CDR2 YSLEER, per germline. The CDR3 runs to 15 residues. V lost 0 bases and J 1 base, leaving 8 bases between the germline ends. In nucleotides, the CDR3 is TGCGCCAGCAGCCAAGAAAGTCGGGGCACAGATACGCAGTATTTT. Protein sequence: CASSQESRGTDTQYF.